The sequence of this T cell receptor (beta chain) was determined in a study of patients and donors after allogeneic stem cell transplantation. This CDR3 has 16 amino acids. Deletions cut 2 bases from V and 1 base from J, with 12 bases between. CDR1 and CDR2 from the germline V gene are SGHAT and FQNNGV. In TCRdb, the RT-PCR reads were re-called with MiXCR into one record per CDR3 protein. There are hundreds of thousands of distinct CDR3 sequences in the sample; roughly 13% occur only once, and approximately 10% lies in the top ten. This clonotype was obtained from a human donor who was either an allogeneic HSCT recipient or a stem cell or donor lymphocyte infusion donor (not recorded which). It is not recorded whose cells these are; they may come from a transplant donor. J is TRBJ1-3 and V is TRBV11-2, with no clear D. The sequencing sample was made of blood, either unsorted or a sorted T cell fraction (not recorded which). The CDR3 loop reads CASSLTWGGSGNTIYF. The CDR3 coding sequence is TGTGCCAGCAGCTTAACCTGGGGAGGGTCTGGAAACACCATATATTTT.